This T cell receptor (beta chain) was sequenced for a study of CD8 T cells in ankylosing spondylitis. In making TCR beta libraries, quantitative 5'-RACE with molecular barcodes was used. TCRdb redid the calling of the 5' RACE reads with MiXCR, one entry per CDR3 protein. Here the sample spans approximately 550,000 distinct CDR3 sequences, about 12% being singletons. Study findings and constraints: Significant enrichment of disease-linked clones was reported in matched ankylosing spondylitis synovial fluid. What seemed typical of ankylosing spondylitis blood was a TCR beta motif built from roughly eight highly homologous variants.

Notes on this clonotype: The antigen is undetermined.

The CDR3 covers 16 residues. The germline gives CDR1 WNHNN, CDR2 SYGVQD (reference sequence). V was clipped by 7 bases and J by 5 bases, with 21 bases between them. The sequencing input was blood, either unsorted or a sorted T cell fraction (not recorded which). The V and J genes are TRBV10-1 and TRBJ2-1; D gene uncertain. The clonotype was recovered from a male donor with ankylosing spondylitis. The CDR3 spells CASNYRWGFFNNEQFF. The CDR3 DNA is TGCGCCAGCAACTATCGGTGGGGATTCTTTAACAATGAGCAGTTCTTC.